The clone carrying this T cell receptor beta chain has a single count. Its antigen is unidentified. At one of its ends the junction is not consistent with the germline gene, which may arise from a read error. Then a second PCR, running roughly 7 to 11 cycles, was carried out with a sample-barcoded 5' primer and a J-beta primer mix. Each cDNA was tagged by a template-switch adaptor containing 12 random nucleotides. Any given sample supplied a minimum of 2.5 million CDR3-containing paired-end reads. TCRdb reprocessed the 5' RACE reads with MiXCR, giving one entry per CDR3 protein. The table has over 500,000 distinct CDR3 sequences, 52% seen once. The data originate from a study of blood T cells in healthy people across ages. The study's findings and limits: Roughly linear age-related decline in beta diversity appeared, significant by age approximately 43.

The CDR3 is 13 residues long. Donors ranged from roughly 6 to 90 years old and were healthy Caucasians in Russia. This TCR was recovered from a woman older than 75 in good health. The sequenced material came from blood. The chain uses TRBV12-3 or TRBV12-4 and TRBJ2-1; the D gene is possibly TRBD2 (5 bases). The CDR3: CTSRPGPAGEQFF. The CDR3 DNA follows: TGTACCAGCAGACCAGGACCGGCGGGTGAGCAGTTCTTC.